Each of the 11 T cell receptor beta chains below was sequenced from the same sample in a study of tumor-infiltrating lymphocytes in primary liver carcinoma. A constant-region primer served to make TCR beta cDNA from roughly 500 ng total RNA. Slightly modified ARM-PCR, run as three nested multiplex PCR rounds, produced the TCR beta libraries. PCR rounds one and two used TRBV1-TRBV30 forward primers with a C-beta reverse primer for around 9 cycles each. TCRdb re-analysed the multiplex PCR reads in MiXCR, keeping a single row per CDR3 protein. The data hold around 79,000 distinct CDR3 sequences, with 69% observed a single time. Total RNA and DNA came together from around 20-30 mg of bulk tissue without cell sorting. The sample comprised tumor-adjacent normal liver tissue. The receptors come from a man aged 35-49 years with primary liver carcinoma and hepatitis B virus infection.

This chain connects TRBV29-1 to TRBJ1-1; D possibly corresponds to TRBD1 (5 bases). Trimming left V 6 bases short and J 5 bases short, with 16 bases between. The V gene's germline CDR1 is SQVTM and CDR2 ANQGSEA. The CDR3 contains 13 residues. CDR3 bases: TGCAGCGTCCCGAATCGGGGGGGAACTGAAGCTTTCTTT. The encoded protein is CSVPNRGGTEAFF.

The J gene is TRBJ1-1, the V gene TRBV12-3 or TRBV12-4, with D possibly being TRBD1 (5 bases). V lost 5 bases and J 3 bases, leaving 13 bases between the germline ends. CDR3 length: 14 amino acids. The chain's CDR3 is CASSPPRADTEAFF. Written as DNA, the CDR3 is TGTGCCAGCAGTCCCCCCAGGGCAGACACTGAAGCTTTCTTT.

Points on this clonotype: The junction does not match germline at one end; this may be a read error. The chain uses TRBV11-2 and TRBJ2-3; possible D gene TRBD2, 7 bases. The CDR3 is 13 amino acids. Germline CDR1 is SGHAT and CDR2 is FQNNGV. Here the CDR3 DNA reads TGTGCCAGTAGCTTCGGGGAGGGGGATACTCAGTATTTT. Its translation: CASSFGEGDTQYF.

The CDR3 nucleotides read TGTGCCAGTAAAGTATTAGGGCGGGAACCTTTCAAGGAGACCCAGTACTTC. This codes for CASKVLGREPFKETQYF. The J gene is TRBJ2-5, the V gene TRBV6-2 or TRBV6-3; weak D call: TRBD2 (6 bases). With 9 bases removed from V and 5 bases from J, the gap between germline ends came to 28 bases. This CDR3 has 17 residues. Germline V CDR1 and CDR2: MNHEY, SVGEGT.

This clonotype is termed medium-sized. The chain combines TRBV29-1 with TRBJ1-3; D call uncertain. V dropped 2 bases and J dropped 2 bases, with 10 bases sitting between them. The CDR3 runs 14 residues. Germline V gene data show CDR1 as SQVTM and CDR2 as ANQGSEA. CDR3 amino acids: CSVERAGTGNTIYF. The CDR3 bases are TGCAGCGTTGAAAGAGCGGGGACTGGAAACACCATATATTTT.

This rearrangement joins TRBV2 to TRBJ2-7; maybe TRBD2 (6 bases). The CDR3 runs 15 residues. From germline, CDR1 is SNHLY and CDR2 FYNNEI. Trimming removed 7 bases at V and 1 base at J, with 17 bases between. The CDR3 region has the DNA TGTGCCAGCAAGGAGCTAACGGGAGTTTCCTACGAGCAGTACTTC. It codes for CASKELTGVSYEQYF.

As to this clonotype: A much larger clone sits a single nucleotide away, making a read error possible. The genes are TRBV5-1 and TRBJ2-2, with 8 bases fitting TRBD1. The CDR3 is made up of 14 amino acids. With 4 bases clipped from V and 9 bases from J, the junction kept 8 bases outside the gene matches. The germline V gene encodes CDR1 SGHRS and CDR2 YFSETQ. The CDR3 DNA reads TGCGCCAGCAGCCCGGGGACAGGACAATGGGAGCTGTTTTTT. Translated, it gives CASSPGTGQWELFF.

In its sample, this clonotype was seen a few times. The chain has TRBV29-1 and TRBJ2-3; 8 nucleotides match TRBD1. V was pared by 6 bases and J by 14 bases, with 10 bases of the junction left unmatched. The germline CDR1 and CDR2 sequences are SQVTM and ANQGSEA. This CDR3 contains 11 residues. The DNA for the CDR3 is TGCAGCGTGGCGGACAGGGAGAGAGTGTATTTT. Translated: CSVADRERVYF.

Note on this clonotype: The junction and the germline gene differ at one end; a read error may be behind it. The chain is built from TRBV29-1 and TRBJ1-4, with D possibly matching TRBD1 (5 bases). Germline CDR1 and CDR2: SQVTM and ANQGSEA. This CDR3 is built from 13 residues. The CDR3 region is CNVGDGQNEKLLF. The CDR3 DNA reads as TGCAACGTCGGGGACGGTCAAAATGAAAAACTGCTTTTT.

Notes on this clonotype: A read error may account for a junction end that differs from germline. The rearrangement uses TRBV6-2 or TRBV6-3 and TRBJ1-1; a possible D gene is TRBD1 (5 bases). CDR1 is MNHEY, CDR2 SVGEGT, per germline. The CDR3 is made up of 14 amino acids. The CDR3 nucleotides read TGTGCCAACAGTCTTACGCGGGGGAACACTGAAGCCTTCTTT. Translated, it gives CANSLTRGNTEAFF.

This clonotype was seen just once. A read error may account for a junction end that differs from germline. The chain recombines TRBV12-3 or TRBV12-4 with TRBJ1-5; unclear D gene. The CDR3 loop spans 14 amino acids. CDR3 in amino acids: CANSRIGSNQPQHF. The CDR3, as DNA: TGTGCCAACAGTAGGATAGGGAGCAATCAGCCCCAGCATTTT.